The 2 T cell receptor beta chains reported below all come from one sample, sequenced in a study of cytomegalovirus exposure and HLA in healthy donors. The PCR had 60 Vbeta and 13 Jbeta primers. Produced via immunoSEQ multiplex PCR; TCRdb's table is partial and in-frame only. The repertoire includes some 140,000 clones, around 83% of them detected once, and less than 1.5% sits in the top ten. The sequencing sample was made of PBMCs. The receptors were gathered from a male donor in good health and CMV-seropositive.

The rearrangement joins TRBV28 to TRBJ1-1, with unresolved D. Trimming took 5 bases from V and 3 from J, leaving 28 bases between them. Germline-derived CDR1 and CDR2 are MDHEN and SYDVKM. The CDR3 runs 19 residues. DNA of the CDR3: TGTGCCAGCAGTCTCCCGCCGATGAGGGCGCTCCATGATGACACTGAAGCTTTCTTT. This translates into CASSLPPMRALHDDTEAFF.

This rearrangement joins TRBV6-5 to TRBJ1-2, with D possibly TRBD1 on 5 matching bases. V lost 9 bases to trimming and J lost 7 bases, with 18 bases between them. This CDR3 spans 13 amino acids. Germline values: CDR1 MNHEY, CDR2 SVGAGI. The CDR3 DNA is TGTGCCAGTCGTCCCAACAGGTTCTCTGGCTACACCTTC. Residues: CASRPNRFSGYTF.